This TCR beta chain was retrieved from a study of technical replicates of blood from several donors. V was cut by 4 bases and J by 0 bases, with 10 bases left in between. Germline V lookup: CDR1 SGHNT, CDR2 YYREEE (reference sequence). The CDR3 loop spans 15 amino acids. Data came from immunoSEQ multiplex PCR; TCRdb stores just in-frame clones and leaves some out. The data show about 82,000 clones, about 90% seen once. The sequenced sample consisted of T cells isolated from PBMCs. The gene calls are TRBV5-4 and TRBJ1-4, with TRBD1 as a possible D gene (5 bases). The sequence derives from a human donor in good health. The CDR3 nucleotides are TGTGCCAGCAGCAACCGACAGACAACTAATGAAAAACTGTTTTTT. This gives the protein CASSNRQTTNEKLFF.